These 11 T cell receptor beta chains were sequenced from one sample in a study of Ad26.COV2.S vaccination and SARS-CoV-2 variants. TCRdb's copy holds only in-frame clones and misses some; the assay was immunoSEQ multiplex PCR. The data show some 460,000 clones, with 80% to 90% seen just once and more than 1.5% held by the top ten. Treatment given: around 19 received Ad26.COV2.S at low or high dose, single or two shots; 5 received placebo; per-sample allocation not given. Sampling occurred on day 63 after the first vaccine or placebo injection. The sequences come from peripheral blood, collected in a trial of Ad26.COV2.S vaccine versus placebo. These receptors all come from a person between 18 and 59 years old who received the Ad26.COV2.S COVID-19 vaccine or a placebo.

The CDR3 loop reads CASSFGQGGSNQPQHF. The CDR3 coding sequence is TGTGCCAGCAGCTTCGGACAGGGGGGTAGCAATCAGCCCCAGCATTTT. The chain joins TRBV6-6 to TRBJ1-5, with 10 nucleotides matching TRBD1. V dropped 6 bases and J dropped 0; count of bases not matched to a gene: 5. The CDR3 length is 16 residues. Per germline, CDR1 MNHNY and CDR2 SVGAGI (reference sequence).

The chain employs TRBV6-1 and TRBJ2-1; D is perhaps TRBD1 (5 bases). Germline V gene sequence: CDR1 MNHNS, CDR2 SASEGT. V gave up 0 bases and J gave up 2 bases, with 14 bases separating them. The CDR3 loop spans 17 amino acids. CDR3 bases: TGTGCCAGCAGTGAAGCGGAGAGGACAACTCCCTACAATGAGCAGTTCTTC. This gives the protein CASSEAERTTPYNEQFF.

The sample holds a few counts of this clone. The V call is TRBV14, the J call TRBJ2-7, with D possibly TRBD1 on 5 matching bases. The germline gives CDR1 SGHDN, CDR2 FVKESK. The V and J ends lost 0 bases and 5 bases respectively, with 11 bases between them. The CDR3 is made up of 14 amino acids. CDR3 in DNA: TGTGCCAGCAGCCAAGAGGGCAGGGCCCACGAGCAGTACTTC. It specifies CASSQEGRAHEQYF.

This clone has a handful of counts. The rearrangement links TRBV27 to TRBJ2-1; 14 bases map to TRBD2. Losses at the gene ends were 7 bases for V and 7 bases for J; bases not matched to a gene: 3. Germline CDR1 is MNHEY and CDR2 is SMNVEV (reference sequence). The CDR3 extends over 14 amino acids. CDR3 in amino acids: CASTRLAGGNEQFF. CDR3 DNA sequence: TGTGCCAGCACTAGACTAGCGGGGGGGAATGAGCAGTTCTTC.

The chain links TRBV28 to TRBJ1-5; possible D gene TRBD1, 5 bases. Looked up from germline, CDR1 is MDHEN and CDR2 is SYDVKM. This CDR3 contains 21 residues. The V end was cut by 9 bases, the J end by 0 bases, with 33 bases between. The CDR3 sequence is CARPQRPRFRRQKYSNQPQHF. CDR3 DNA: TGTGCCAGACCCCAACGCCCCCGATTCCGAAGACAGAAATATAGCAATCAGCCCCAGCATTTT. The full variable domain, its missing parts supplied by reference TRBV28 and TRBJ1-5, is DVKVTQSSRYLVKRTGEKVFLECVQDMDHENMFWYRQDPGLGLRLIYFSYDVKMKEKGDIPEGYSVSREKKERFSLILESASTNQTSMYLCARPQRPRFRRQKYSNQPQHFGDGTRLSIL.

This clone appeared a single time. The chain employs TRBV6-2 or TRBV6-3 and TRBJ1-2, with D possibly matching TRBD1 (5 bases). This CDR3 is 13 amino acids long. Germline CDR1 is MNHEY and CDR2 is SVGEGT. Trimming pared 6 bases from V and 4 bases from J, leaving 12 bases between. CDR3 nucleotides: TGTGCCAGCAGCCTTGTCGGGACCTATGGCTACACCTTC. It yields the protein CASSLVGTYGYTF.

The chain combines TRBV7-8 with TRBJ2-7; D could derive from TRBD1 or TRBD2 (7 bases each). The CDR3 is 15 residues long. With 5 bases removed from V and 3 bases from J, the gap between germline ends came to 17 bases. CDR1 and CDR2 (germline): SGHVS, FQNEAQ. CDR3 sequence: CASSPSGTANYEQYF. In nucleotides, the CDR3 is TGTGCCAGCAGCCCAAGCGGGACAGCAAACTACGAGCAGTACTTC.

This sequence joins TRBV28 and TRBJ1-3; D is unresolved. The CDR3 consists of 12 residues. Trimming shortened V by 6 bases and J by 7 bases, and 10 bases separated the two germline ends. CDR1 and CDR2 (germline): MDHEN, SYDVKM. The CDR3 nucleotides read TGTGCCAGCAGCCTGGCGGGGAACACCATATATTTT. It specifies CASSLAGNTIYF.

This clone is a singleton in its sample. V is TRBV18 and J is TRBJ2-7; 11 bases agree with TRBD2. Looked up from germline, CDR1 is KGHSH and CDR2 is LQKENI. V lost 2 bases and J lost 3; bases outside the gene matches: 3. The CDR3 length is 15 residues. CDR3 amino acids: CASSPITSGSYEQYF. In nucleotides, the CDR3 is TGTGCCAGCTCACCAATTACTAGCGGGAGCTACGAGCAGTACTTC.

This sequence joins TRBV18 and TRBJ2-2; 7 bases align to TRBD1. Trimming at V came to 5 bases and at J to 4 bases, leaving 19 bases not matched to a gene. CDR1 KGHSH and CDR2 LQKENI come from the germline V gene. CDR3 length: 19 amino acids. This CDR3 is CASSFSPQGFSTITGELFF. The CDR3 nucleotides read TGTGCCAGCTCATTTTCCCCACAGGGGTTTTCGACCATCACCGGGGAGCTGTTTTTT.

This chain joins TRBV7-3 and TRBJ2-2; TRBD2 might be the D (6 bases). Germline V gives CDR1 SGHTA, CDR2 FQGTGA. CDR3 size: 19 residues. V dropped 0 bases and J dropped 7 bases, with 24 bases sitting between them. In DNA form, the CDR3 reads TGTGCCAGCAGCTTAACTAGAGGGGACTCTATAACCAAAAACGGGGAGCTGTTTTTT. This gives the protein CASSLTRGDSITKNGELFF.